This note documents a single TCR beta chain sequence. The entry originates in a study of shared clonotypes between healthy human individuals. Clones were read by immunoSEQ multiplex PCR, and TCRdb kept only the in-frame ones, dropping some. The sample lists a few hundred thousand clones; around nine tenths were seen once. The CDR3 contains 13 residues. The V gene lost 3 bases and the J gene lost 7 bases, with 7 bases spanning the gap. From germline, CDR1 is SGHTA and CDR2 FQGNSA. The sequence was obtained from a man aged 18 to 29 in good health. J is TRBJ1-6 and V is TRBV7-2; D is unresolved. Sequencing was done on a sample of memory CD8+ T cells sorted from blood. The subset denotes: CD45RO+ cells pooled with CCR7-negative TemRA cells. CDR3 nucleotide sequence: TGTGCCAGCAGCTTGGTGGGAAATTCACCCCTCCACTTT. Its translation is CASSLVGNSPLHF.